The text below deals with one T cell receptor (beta chain). The antigen remains undetermined. The data belong to a study of long-term antiretroviral therapy in people with HIV. Notes on the study in general: The clones with expansion before ART were dominant in the repertoire at all time points.

This CDR3 comprises 14 residues. Trimming at V came to 6 bases and at J to 9 bases, leaving 9 bases not matched to a gene. CDR1 and CDR2 from the germline V gene are KGHSH and LQKENI. Sequencing used immunoSEQ v3.0 at survey level. Assay used: immunoSEQ multiplex PCR; TCRdb lists only in-frame clones, some missing. This sample yields fewer than 9,000 clones, of which around 85% are seen a single time; about 25% belongs to the top ten. The TCR sequence derives from a man aged 35-49 years with HIV. Specimen: unsorted PBMCs, collected 1.1 years after starting antiretroviral therapy. The chain employs TRBV18 and TRBJ2-1, with 9 nucleotides matching TRBD1. This CDR3 reads CASSPKQGAGEQFF. Here the CDR3 DNA reads TGTGCCAGCTCCCCAAAACAGGGGGCTGGTGAGCAGTTCTTC.